The clone carrying this T cell receptor (beta chain) was seen many times. V lost 7 bases to trimming and J lost 0 bases, with 12 bases between them. The CDR3 has 15 amino acids. This entry comes from a study of regulatory T cells in long-lasting Graves disease. Building the TCR beta libraries relied on iRepertoire HTBI primers, and CDR3 regions underwent Arm-PCR. Each CDR3 protein is one row after TCRdb ran MiXCR on the multiplex PCR reads. The table shows roughly 440,000 distinct CDR3 sequences, with about 17% occurring only once. Noted time point: newly diagnosed GD, antithyroid drugs for less than 3 months. Construction of the TCR library relied on RNA isolated from PBMCs. These same records also appear under a second study, on T cells in Graves' hyperthyroidism and ophthalmopathy.

The material sequenced was peripheral blood mononuclear cells (PBMCs), taken at new diagnosis, from a patient treated with antithyroid drugs. The sequence came from a woman between 18 and 30 years old with Graves disease. The chain combines TRBV12-3 or TRBV12-4 with TRBJ2-2; perhaps D is TRBD1 or TRBD2 (5 bases each). The CDR3 coding sequence is TGTGCCAGCACCATAGGGACCCCGAACACCGGGGAGCTGTTTTTT. Translated: CASTIGTPNTGELFF.